Included here is one T cell receptor (beta chain) sequence, with context. These data originate in a study of blood T cell repertoires in COVID-19. Germline V gene data show CDR1 as MNHNS and CDR2 as SASEGT. V was clipped by 3 bases and J by 5 bases, with 11 bases between them. The CDR3 has 15 amino acids. The assay was immunoSEQ multiplex PCR, and TCRdb's table has in-frame clones only and misses some. The sample records approximately 670,000 clones, 85% to 90% being singletons. The receptor was isolated from a woman aged 18-29 years with acute or convalescent COVID-19. This chain connects TRBV6-1 to TRBJ1-6, with D possibly TRBD1 on 5 matching bases. The material sequenced was peripheral blood. This chain's CDR3 is CASSDRTLNNSPLHF. As DNA, the CDR3 is TGTGCCAGCAGTGACCGGACACTGAATAATTCACCCCTCCACTTT.